The 13 T cell receptor beta chains listed next were all sequenced from one sample in a study of T cell changes during pregnancy in multiple sclerosis. Sequenced by immunoSEQ multiplex PCR; TCRdb stores in-frame clones only, minus some. This table holds under 35,000 clones, about 89% found once. The sequencing used CD8+ T cells from peripheral blood mononuclear cells, collected before pregnancy. These TCRs come from a female donor with multiple sclerosis, enrolled in a pregnancy study.

The chain recombines TRBV7-9 with TRBJ2-1, with 10 bases matching TRBD2. From germline, CDR1 is SEHNR and CDR2 FQNEAQ (reference sequence). V trimming: 5 bases; J trimming: 6 bases; junction bases outside the gene matches: 7. There are 15 residues in the CDR3. CDR3 region: CASSASGGEGNEQFF. CDR3 coding DNA: TGTGCCAGCAGCGCTAGCGGGGGAGAGGGCAATGAGCAGTTCTTC. Variable domain in full (rest from reference TRBV7-9 and TRBJ2-1): DTGVSQNPRHKITKRGQNVTFRCDPISEHNRLYWYRQTLGQGPEFLTYFQNEAQLEKSRLLSDRFSAERPKGSFSTLEIQRTEQGDSAMYLCASSASGGEGNEQFFGPGTRLTVL.

The CDR3 region is CASSLRTGWDEAFF. Written as DNA, the CDR3 is TGTGCCAGCAGTTTACGAACAGGGTGGGATGAAGCTTTCTTT. This sequence joins TRBV27 and TRBJ1-1, with D possibly being TRBD1 (6 bases). The ends were cut back, 2 bases at V and 7 bases at J, with 14 bases in the middle. The germline CDR1 and CDR2 sequences are MNHEY and SMNVEV (reference sequence). The length of the CDR3 is 14 residues.

Only one count was recorded for this clone. The chain employs TRBV9 and TRBJ1-5; 7 bases are shared with TRBD1. The CDR3 totals 14 residues. In germline, CDR1 is SGDLS, CDR2 YYNGEE. V gave up 0 bases and J gave up 5 bases; unmatched junction bases: 2. The CDR3 DNA reads TGTGCCAGCAGCGTAGGACAGGGTGATCAGCCCCAGCATTTT. This sequence encodes CASSVGQGDQPQHF.

This clone was seen only once. The chain carries TRBV7-9 and TRBJ2-6, with a weak D call TRBD1 (5 bases). CDR1 SEHNR and CDR2 FQNEAQ come from the germline V gene (reference sequence). V shed 2 bases and J shed 2 bases, with 10 bases lying between them. This CDR3 has 16 amino acids. In nucleotides, the CDR3 is TGTGCCAGCAGCTTACGGACATCGGCTGGGGCCAACGTCCTGACTTTC. Its translation: CASSLRTSAGANVLTF.

The chain combines TRBV4-3 with TRBJ1-2, with 10 bases that match TRBD1. Trimming removed 0 bases from V and 7 bases from J; junction bases left unmatched: 5. In germline, CDR1 is LGHNA, CDR2 YSLEER. This CDR3 has 15 amino acids. CDR3 residues: CASSQDRTGGTGYTF. CDR3 nucleotide sequence: TGCGCCAGCAGCCAAGACCGGACAGGGGGTACTGGCTACACCTTC.

The rearrangement uses TRBV7-9 and TRBJ1-1; no reliable D call. CDR3 length equals 12 residues. The germline CDR1 and CDR2 sequences are SEHNR and FQNEAQ (reference sequence). The V gene lost 3 bases and the J gene lost 7 bases, with 9 bases spanning the gap. The CDR3 DNA is TGTGCCAGCAGCTTGCCGGGTCTTGAAGCTTTCTTT. Amino acid sequence: CASSLPGLEAFF.

This CDR3 is CASSHSTGGRGNQPQHF. Written as DNA, the CDR3 is TGCGCCAGCAGCCATTCTACAGGGGGCAGGGGCAATCAGCCCCAGCATTTT. The V and J genes are TRBV4-1 and TRBJ1-5; 9 bases align to TRBD1. Germline CDR1 and CDR2: MGHRA and YSYEKL. The CDR3 spans 17 residues. The V gene end was trimmed by 3 bases and the J gene end by 2 bases; junction bases not matched to a gene: 8.

This clone turned up a few times. Other DNA sequences in the sample encode the same CDR3. The rearrangement uses TRBV9 and TRBJ2-2, with D possibly being TRBD2 (6 bases). The CDR3 runs to 15 residues. Germline V gene data show CDR1 as SGDLS and CDR2 as YYNGEE. V shed 0 bases and J shed 5 bases, with 11 bases lying between them. The CDR3: CASSVETGGTGELFF. In DNA, the CDR3 is TGTGCCAGCAGCGTAGAAACAGGAGGGACCGGGGAGCTGTTTTTT.

The rearrangement uses TRBV27 and TRBJ1-1; 8 bases agree with TRBD1. In germline, CDR1 is MNHEY, CDR2 SMNVEV (reference sequence). The CDR3 consists of 14 residues. In DNA, the CDR3 is TGTGCTTGCCGCCCCCAGGGGGCGAACACTGAAGCTTTCTTT. It translates to CACRPQGANTEAFF.

V and J are TRBV4-1 and TRBJ2-4, with 14 nucleotides matching TRBD2. Trimming at V came to 4 bases and at J to 1 base, leaving 18 bases not matched to a gene. Germline V lookup: CDR1 MGHRA, CDR2 YSYEKL. The CDR3 is 22 residues long. CDR3 amino acids: CASSPTGTSGGPSAQAKNIQYF. The CDR3 nucleotides are TGCGCCAGCAGCCCCACCGGGACTAGCGGGGGCCCGAGCGCTCAGGCCAAAAACATTCAGTACTTC.

The V call is TRBV6-5, the J call TRBJ2-2; TRBD1 matches at 8 bases. From germline, CDR1 is MNHEY and CDR2 SVGAGI. The V gene end was trimmed by 2 bases and the J gene end by 4 bases; junction bases not matched to a gene: 6. This CDR3 is built from 16 residues. The CDR3 DNA sequence: TGTGCCAGCAGTTACCTGGGACAGGAGGGCACCGGGGAGCTGTTTTTT. It specifies CASSYLGQEGTGELFF.

V is TRBV2 and J is TRBJ1-1; possibly TRBD1 for D (6 bases). The germline V gene has CDR1 SNHLY and CDR2 FYNNEI. CDR3 length equals 13 residues. Between the trimmed V and J ends, which lost 8 bases and 7 bases, there was a span of 17 bases. The CDR3 nucleotides are TGTGCCAGCGGGAGGGGGGAGAAGGTTGAAGCTTTCTTT. Protein sequence: CASGRGEKVEAFF.

The chain couples TRBV14 to TRBJ2-5, with D tentatively TRBD2 (6 bases). Between the trimmed V and J ends, which lost 2 bases and 7 bases, there was a span of 14 bases. In germline, CDR1 is SGHDN, CDR2 FVKESK. This CDR3 has 14 residues. CDR3 loop: CASSQRPSAGTQYF. CDR3 bases: TGTGCCAGCAGCCAACGGCCTAGCGCGGGGACCCAGTACTTC.